One sample yielded the 11 T cell receptor beta chains listed below, sequenced in a study of OX40 agonist ivuxolimab in advanced cancers. Assay: immunoSEQ multiplex PCR; the TCRdb copy retains only in-frame clones and omits some. The sample yields 60,000 to 90,000 clones, 80% to 90% seen once. The sample was CD4+ or CD8+ T cells sorted from blood, taken in a trial of the OX40 agonist ivuxolimab. The receptors were gathered from an adult with an advanced solid tumor such as melanoma, head and neck, liver or kidney cancer.

The CDR3 sequence is CASSRTGSYGYTF. DNA for the CDR3: TGTGCCAGCAGCCGGACAGGCAGCTATGGCTACACCTTC. The V and J genes are TRBV5-4 and TRBJ1-2; 7 nucleotides match TRBD1. With 4 bases clipped from V and 4 bases from J, the junction kept 4 bases outside the gene matches. The germline gives CDR1 SGHNT, CDR2 YYREEE (reference sequence). This CDR3 spans 13 amino acids.

This clone was observed a few times. The junction does not match germline at one end; this may be a read error. The chain uses TRBV30 and TRBJ2-7; possibly TRBD2 for D (6 bases). The CDR3 sequence is 13 residues long. Germline loops: CDR1 GTSNPN, CDR2 SVGIG (reference sequence). The CDR3 spells CAWSDGGMKRSNF. The CDR3 coding sequence is TGTGCCTGGAGTGATGGGGGGATGAAGCGAAGCAACTTC.

The J gene is TRBJ2-7, the V gene TRBV11-2; TRBD1 matches at 7 bases. Germline V gives CDR1 SGHAT, CDR2 FQNNGV. This CDR3 has 16 residues. The V gene end was trimmed by 6 bases and the J gene end by 0 bases; junction bases not matched to a gene: 11. CDR3 loop: CASRPTNRGSSYEQYF. CDR3 DNA: TGTGCCAGCAGGCCAACTAACAGGGGTTCCTCCTACGAGCAGTACTTC.

V and J are TRBV2 and TRBJ2-1; D perhaps matches TRBD2 (5 bases). Trimming stripped 2 bases from V and 3 bases from J, with 8 bases between. Germline V gene lookup returns CDR1 SNHLY and CDR2 FYNNEI. This CDR3 has 14 amino acids. The CDR3 loop is CASSERRDYNEQFF. The CDR3 region has the DNA TGTGCCAGCAGTGAACGCCGGGACTACAATGAGCAGTTCTTC.

The rearrangement links TRBV5-6 to TRBJ2-7, with D tentatively TRBD1 (5 bases). The germline V gene encodes CDR1 SGHDT and CDR2 YYEEEE. The CDR3 contains 13 residues. V dropped 0 bases and J dropped 3 bases, with 7 bases sitting between them. The CDR3 DNA reads TGTGCCAGCAGCTTGGGACAGAACTACGAGCAGTACTTC. Amino acids: CASSLGQNYEQYF.

The chain carries TRBV2 and TRBJ2-7, with 7 nucleotides matching TRBD2. The germline V gene has CDR1 SNHLY and CDR2 FYNNEI. The V segment lost 5 bases and the J segment 2 bases; nucleotides outside the gene matches: 9. The length of the CDR3 is 15 residues. As DNA, the CDR3 is TGTGCCAGCAGTTGGGGTGAGGGAGGGCCCTACGAGCAGTACTTC. This gives the protein CASSWGEGGPYEQYF. The variable domain in full, completed from reference TRBV2 and TRBJ2-7, reads EPEVTQTPSHQVTQMGQEVILRCVPISNHLYFYWYRQILGQKVEFLVSFYNNEISEKSEIFDDQFSVERPDGSNFTLKIRSTKLEDSAMYFCASSWGEGGPYEQYFGPGTRLTVT.

The V gene is TRBV6-1, the J gene TRBJ2-2, with D tentatively TRBD1 (6 bases). This CDR3 region has 17 residues. Germline lookup yields CDR1 MNHNS and CDR2 SASEGT. The V end was cut by 2 bases, the J end by 4 bases, with 17 bases between. As DNA, the CDR3 is TGTGCCAGCAGTGAAATACAGTGGGGGCAGGGCACCGGGGAGCTGTTTTTT. Protein product: CASSEIQWGQGTGELFF.

The chain recombines TRBV20-1 with TRBJ2-5; tentative D call: TRBD2 (7 bases). The CDR3 is made up of 10 amino acids. Germline-derived CDR1 and CDR2 are DFQATT and SNEGSKA (reference sequence). As DNA, the CDR3 is TGCCGGGGGGCTCGGGGGACCCAGTACTTC. It codes for CRGARGTQYF.

This clone was found once. The chain joins TRBV11-3 to TRBJ1-6; D gene ambiguous. The CDR3 spans 14 residues. CDR1 SGHNT and CDR2 YENEEA come from the germline V gene. Trimming removed 4 bases at V and 7 bases at J, with 11 bases between. CDR3 residues: CASSSQGRNSPLHF. For the CDR3, the DNA is TGTGCCAGCAGCTCCCAAGGAAGAAATTCACCCCTCCACTTT. Drawing the rest from reference TRBV11-3 and TRBJ1-6, the complete variable domain is EAGVVQSPRYKIIEKKQPVAFWCNPISGHNTLYWYLQNLGQGPELLIRYENEEAVDDSQLPKDRFSAERLKGVDSTLKIQPAELGDSAVYLCASSSQGRNSPLHFGNGTRLTVT.

The chain has TRBV5-5 and TRBJ1-1; D unresolved. The CDR3 runs to 13 residues. Deletions cut 0 bases from V and 7 bases from J, with 10 bases between. Germline V CDR1 and CDR2: SGHKS, YYEKEE (reference sequence). The CDR3 loop is CASSLAVRSEAFF. The CDR3 DNA reads TGTGCCAGCAGCTTGGCTGTCAGAAGTGAAGCTTTCTTT.

This rearrangement joins TRBV27 to TRBJ1-2; 8 nucleotides agree with TRBD1. The germline V gene has CDR1 MNHEY and CDR2 SMNVEV (reference sequence). With V trimmed by 4 bases and J by 8 bases, 9 bases remained unmatched. CDR3 size: 14 residues. The CDR3 here is CASSSGRTGYGYTF. The CDR3 DNA sequence: TGTGCCAGCAGTTCCGGGCGGACAGGGTACGGCTACACCTTC.